The T cell receptor beta chain described here comes from a study of T cell responses to AZD1222 COVID-19 vaccine. Study-wide results and limits: Baseline serology detected seropositivity in only a handful of AZD1222 recipients. Spike-specific TCR breadth and depth grew following two AZD1222 doses. It should be noted that donors were predominantly white British and more often female, and clonal diversity was possibly underestimated.

Trimming took 5 bases from V and 2 from J, leaving 22 bases between them. Germline-derived CDR1 and CDR2 are LNHDA and SQIVND (reference sequence). CDR3 length: 19 amino acids. Repertoires were generated with immunoSEQ multiplex PCR, while TCRdb's copy carries only in-frame clones and drops some. The sample records 95,000 to 150,000 clones, approximately 85% being singletons. With regard to this clone: Its cognate antigen is unknown.

The gene calls are TRBV19 and TRBJ1-6; TRBD1 might be the D (5 bases). This sample comprised peripheral blood, obtained on day 0 of AZD1222 vaccination. This sequence originates from an adult in good health. The CDR3 protein is CASSLGLILGGPYNSPLHF. The CDR3 nucleotides read TGTGCCAGTAGTCTGGGACTGATCCTGGGCGGCCCCTATAATTCACCCCTCCACTTT.